This record covers a single T cell receptor beta chain. The data derive from a study of blood T cell repertoires in COVID-19. The V end was cut by 0 bases, the J end by 0 bases, with 6 bases between. The CDR3 has 14 amino acids. Germline V gene sequence: CDR1 SGDLS, CDR2 YYNGEE. Per the original methods: Scientists estimated how many nucleated cells there were by amplifying reference gene primers. Sequencing was performed with immunoSEQ multiplex PCR; in TCRdb, only in-frame clones are kept and a portion is missing. For V, J and clone size, that table is used; D and trimming come from the DNA. The profile covers 250,000 or so clones, with over 70% appearing a single time and approximately 3.7% taken by the ten largest.

The rearrangement links TRBV9 to TRBJ1-1, with D uncertain. Material for sequencing was PBMCs or T cells enriched from blood (not recorded which). The TCR originated in a woman aged 25 to 45 who had been exposed to COVID-19. CDR3 region: CASSVASLNTEAFF. The CDR3 DNA follows: TGTGCCAGCAGCGTAGCTTCCCTGAACACTGAAGCTTTCTTT.